This T cell receptor (beta chain) was recorded in a study of blood T cell repertoires in COVID-19 (dated by TCRdb to about 2020). A note on the overall study: Collaborator samples came from the United States, Italy and Spain and covered acute and convalescent phases of COVID-19. Subjects who had been exposed to COVID-19, were actively infected with it, or had recovered from it provided the deeply sampled blood TCRbeta repertoires that made up the dataset. The samples were drawn from the first 160 participants of the ongoing ImmuneRACE study and from 950 to 1,500 subjects provided by 6 global collaborators. A freely available public database, intended as a resource for researchers studying the immune response to SARS-CoV-2, is where the repertoires were released. HLA class I and class II types, where available, came from metadata supplied by the sample provider rather than from assay-based typing. Sample metadata almost always included a de-identified subject ID, COVID-19 status, age in years and sex. The prospective study material was composed of cDNA or gDNA derived from T cells, B-cell-depleted T cells, or PBMCs. Broader findings and caveats from the paper: Clinical and demographic metadata were provided uncurated, with the amount varying by source and participant.

TCRbeta CDR3 regions were amplified from genomic DNA using the immunoSEQ Assay, a bias-controlled multiplex PCR. The original methods were these. Within the assay, amplification of reference gene primers was used to estimate how many nucleated cells each sample contained. To quantify the absolute abundance of each unique TCRbeta CDR3 rearrangement, sequence reads were collapsed and filtered. Productive Simpson clonality was computed per sample as the square root of Simpson's diversity index over productive rearrangements. In its TCRdb copy, this immuneACCESS table keeps in-frame sequences only and misses some clones. Where compared with another copy, unresolved V genes explain less than half of these, and the others have no known cause. D and trimming were read from the DNA, whereas the V and J calls and clone size are those reported in that table. The sample yields approximately 230,000 clones; nearly 90% were counted once. The ten largest clones capture 3% to 3.5% of the sample.

The CDR3 starts with the cysteine, ends with the phenylalanine, and has 15 residues. Only the CDR3 part of the read is kept: 45 bases, read in frame from the first base. In the germline V gene (reference sequence), CDR1 corresponds to MNHEY and CDR2 to SMNVEV. Trimming at the junction amounts to 5 bases on V and 4 bases on J, and the germline ends lie 17 bases apart. Collaborating institutions collected whole blood in K2EDTA tubes following their own protocols. For TCRbeta analysis, collaborators shipped samples in one of three forms: frozen whole blood, isolated PBMCs, or DNA extracted from either of those sample types. Concerning this clone itself: This receptor's antigen is unknown. No per-base quality is available; no much larger clone lies one base away.

The TCR originated in a man between 18 and 29 years old with active or convalescent COVID-19. Specimen: peripheral blood. The sequence is built from TRBV27 and TRBJ1-2; the best D guess is TRBD1, with 5 bases matching. The bases read TGTGCCAGCAGTCCTTTATTCGGCCAGGGCTATGGCTACACCTTC. Its product reads: CASSPLFGQGYGYTF.